A single sample gave rise to the 8 T cell receptor beta chains below, sequenced in a study of T cell repertoires in ileal Crohn's disease. The repertoire was sequenced with immunoSEQ multiplex PCR; TCRdb's copy has only in-frame clones and lacks some. The sample shows some 14,000 clones, 78% of them seen only once. Time point denoted: neoterminal ileum biopsy at postoperative endoscopy, about 6 months after surgery. Sequenced input: ileal tissue. These TCRs come from an adult with Crohn's disease.

The rearrangement links TRBV7-2 to TRBJ2-1; D remains ambiguous. The V end was cut by 4 bases, the J end by 6 bases, with 7 bases between. This CDR3 has 12 residues. Germline V gene sequence: CDR1 SGHTA, CDR2 FQGNSA. The CDR3 reads CASSYISNEQFF. The CDR3 DNA is TGTGCCAGCAGCTATATATCCAATGAGCAGTTCTTC.

The J gene is TRBJ1-2, the V gene TRBV7-3; 7 nucleotides line up with TRBD1. Germline trimming cut 5 bases from V and 6 bases from J; bases unmatched to any gene: 9. The CDR3 covers 14 residues. The germline gives CDR1 SGHTA, CDR2 FQGTGA. CDR3 in amino acids: CASSRSARGNGYTF. In DNA, the CDR3 is TGTGCCAGCAGCCGATCGGCCAGGGGGAATGGCTACACCTTC. The full variable domain, in which reference TRBV7-3 and TRBJ1-2 provide the parts outside the CDR3, is GAGVSQTPSNKVTEKGKYVELRCDPISGHTALYWYRQSLGQGPEFLIYFQGTGAADDSGLPNDRFFAVRPEGSVSTLKIQRTERGDSAVYLCASSRSARGNGYTFGSGTRLTVV.

The chain uses TRBV4-1 and TRBJ1-5; no reliable D call. This CDR3 contains 17 residues. V was cut by 1 base and J by 1 base, with 14 bases left in between. Germline assignment: CDR1 MGHRA and CDR2 YSYEKL. The CDR3 DNA is TGCGCCAGCAGCCAAGCCCCCCTACTCGGGAGCAATCAGCCCCAGCATTTT. As protein: CASSQAPLLGSNQPQHF.

The chain combines TRBV4-2 with TRBJ1-6, with 11 bases lining up with TRBD1. Per germline, CDR1 LGHNA and CDR2 YNFKEQ. V lost 4 bases, J lost 0 bases, and 17 bases stayed unmatched. This CDR3 is 22 amino acids long. CDR3 loop: CASSPAKRVDRGRSSYNSPLHF. As DNA, the CDR3 is TGTGCCAGCAGCCCGGCCAAGAGAGTGGACAGGGGGCGTAGCTCCTATAATTCACCCCTCCACTTT.

The V gene is TRBV4-2, the J gene TRBJ2-1, with 9 bases identical to TRBD2. Germline trimming cut 3 bases from V and 7 bases from J; bases unmatched to any gene: 10. CDR1 and CDR2 from the germline V gene are LGHNA and YNFKEQ. CDR3 length equals 16 residues. The CDR3 DNA follows: TGTGCCAGCAGCCACACCCCGCTAGCGGGGTTTAATGAGCAGTTCTTC. It is translated as CASSHTPLAGFNEQFF.

This chain connects TRBV21-1 to TRBJ1-3; the tabulated D call, TRBD1, remains unverified against the DNA. TRBV21-1 is annotated as a pseudogene. The CDR3 totals 19 residues. DNA for the CDR3: TGTGCCAGCAGCAAAGAGGGACAGGGGAGGGGATACTCTGGAAACACCATATATTTT. It codes for CASSKEGQGRGYSGNTIYF.

V usage is TRBV4-3 and J usage is TRBJ1-5; D not resolved. V lost 0 bases and J lost 0, with 15 bases in between. Germline CDR1 is LGHNA and CDR2 is YSLEER. CDR3 length: 18 residues. The CDR3: CASSQDLASATSNQPQHF. The CDR3 nucleotides read TGCGCCAGCAGCCAAGATTTGGCTTCGGCTACTAGCAATCAGCCCCAGCATTTT.

The chain uses TRBV2 and TRBJ2-5, with 7 nucleotides matching TRBD1. V lost 11 bases and J lost 1; bases outside the gene matches: 7. Germline V gene sequence: CDR1 SNHLY, CDR2 FYNNEI. This CDR3 comprises 13 residues. CDR3 nucleotides: TGTGCCGGGATGACAGGGCCCCAAGAGACCCAGTACTTC. This gives the protein CAGMTGPQETQYF.